The T cell receptor (beta chain) under discussion was sequenced for a study of control samples from healthy donors and cancer patients. CDR1 is MNHEY, CDR2 SMNVEV, per germline (reference sequence). The trim removed 7 bases at V and 4 bases at J, leaving 15 bases unmatched. The CDR3 extends over 19 amino acids. Repertoires were generated with immunoSEQ multiplex PCR, while TCRdb's copy carries only in-frame clones and drops some. The data contain 140,000 or so clones, 75% to 95% of them singletons. This clone is a singleton in its sample. The receptor was isolated from a man aged 25-40 years in good health. The chain carries TRBV27 and TRBJ2-2; 13 bases fit TRBD2. The sequenced material came from blood. The CDR3 coding sequence is TGTGCCAGCACCGATCTGGGGAAACTAGCGGGGGGGCCCACCGGGGAGCTGTTTTTT. Amino acids: CASTDLGKLAGGPTGELFF.